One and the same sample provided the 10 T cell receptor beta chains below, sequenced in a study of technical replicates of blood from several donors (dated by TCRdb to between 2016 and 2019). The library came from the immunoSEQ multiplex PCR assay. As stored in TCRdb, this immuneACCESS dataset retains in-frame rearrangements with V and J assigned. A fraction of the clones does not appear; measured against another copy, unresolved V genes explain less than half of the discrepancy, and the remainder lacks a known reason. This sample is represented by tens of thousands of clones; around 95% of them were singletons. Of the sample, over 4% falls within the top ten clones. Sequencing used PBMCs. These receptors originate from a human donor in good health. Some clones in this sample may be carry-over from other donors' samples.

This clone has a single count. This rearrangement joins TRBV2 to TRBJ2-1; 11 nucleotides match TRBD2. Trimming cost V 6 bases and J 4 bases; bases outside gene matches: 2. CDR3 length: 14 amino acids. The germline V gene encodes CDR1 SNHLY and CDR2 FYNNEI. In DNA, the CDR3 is TGTGCCAGCAGAAGACTAGCGGGGTACAATGAGCAGTTCTTC. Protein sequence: CASRRLAGYNEQFF.

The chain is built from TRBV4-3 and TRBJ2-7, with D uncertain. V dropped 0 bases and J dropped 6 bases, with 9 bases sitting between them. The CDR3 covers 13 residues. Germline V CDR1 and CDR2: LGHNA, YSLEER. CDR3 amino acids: CASSQDSAGEQYF. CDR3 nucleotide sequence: TGCGCCAGCAGCCAAGATTCCGCAGGCGAGCAGTACTTC.

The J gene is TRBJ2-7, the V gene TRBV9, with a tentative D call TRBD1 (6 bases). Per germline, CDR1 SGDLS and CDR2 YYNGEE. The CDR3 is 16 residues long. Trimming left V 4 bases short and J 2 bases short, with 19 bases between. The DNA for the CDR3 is TGTGCCAGCAGCCGGGGCATGGGGACACTTCCCTACGAGCAGTACTTC. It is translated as CASSRGMGTLPYEQYF.

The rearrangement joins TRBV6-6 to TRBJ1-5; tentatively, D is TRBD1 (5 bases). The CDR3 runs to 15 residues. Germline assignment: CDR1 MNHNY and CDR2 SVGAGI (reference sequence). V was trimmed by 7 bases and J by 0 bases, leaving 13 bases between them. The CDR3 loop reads CASTLTESSNQPQHF. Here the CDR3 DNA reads TGTGCCAGCACCCTGACAGAAAGTAGCAATCAGCCCCAGCATTTT.

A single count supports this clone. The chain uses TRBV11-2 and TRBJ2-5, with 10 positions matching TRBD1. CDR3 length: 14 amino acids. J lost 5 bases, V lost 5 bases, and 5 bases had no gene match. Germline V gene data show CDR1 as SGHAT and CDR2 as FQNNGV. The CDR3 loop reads CASSLTGGWETQYF. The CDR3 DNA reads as TGTGCCAGCAGCCTGACAGGGGGCTGGGAGACCCAGTACTTC.

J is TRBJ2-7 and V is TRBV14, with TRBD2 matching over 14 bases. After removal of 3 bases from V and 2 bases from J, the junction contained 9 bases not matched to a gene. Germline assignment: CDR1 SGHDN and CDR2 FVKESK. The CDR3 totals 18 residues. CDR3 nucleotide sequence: TGTGCCAGCAGCCACGGACTAGCGGGGGGTGCCACACCCTACGAGCAGTACTTC. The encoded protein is CASSHGLAGGATPYEQYF.

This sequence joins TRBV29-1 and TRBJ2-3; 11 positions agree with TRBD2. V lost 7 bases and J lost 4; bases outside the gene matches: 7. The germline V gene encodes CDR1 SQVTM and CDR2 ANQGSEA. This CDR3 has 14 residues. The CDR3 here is CSGRVAGGPDTQYF. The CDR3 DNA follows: TGCAGCGGGCGGGTAGCGGGAGGGCCAGATACGCAGTATTTT.

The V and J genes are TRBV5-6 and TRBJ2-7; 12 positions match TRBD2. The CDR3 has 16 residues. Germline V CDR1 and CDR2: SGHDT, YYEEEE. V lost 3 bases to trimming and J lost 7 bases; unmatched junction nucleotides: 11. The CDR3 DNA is TGTGCCAGCAGCTCCAGGAGACTAGCGGGAGTGGGGGAGCAGTACTTC. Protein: CASSSRRLAGVGEQYF.

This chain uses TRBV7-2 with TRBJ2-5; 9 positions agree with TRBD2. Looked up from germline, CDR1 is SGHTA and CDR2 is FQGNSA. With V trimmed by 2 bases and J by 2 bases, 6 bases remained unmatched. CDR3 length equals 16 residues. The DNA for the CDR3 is TGTGCCAGCAGCTTACTGCGGGGGGGAGGTCAAGAGACCCAGTACTTC. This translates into CASSLLRGGGQETQYF.

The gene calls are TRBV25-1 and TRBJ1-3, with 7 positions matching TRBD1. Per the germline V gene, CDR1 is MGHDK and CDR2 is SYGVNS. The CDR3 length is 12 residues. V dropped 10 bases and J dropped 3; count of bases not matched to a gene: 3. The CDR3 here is CATGTDGNTIYF. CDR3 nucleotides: TGTGCCACCGGGACAGATGGAAACACCATATATTTT.